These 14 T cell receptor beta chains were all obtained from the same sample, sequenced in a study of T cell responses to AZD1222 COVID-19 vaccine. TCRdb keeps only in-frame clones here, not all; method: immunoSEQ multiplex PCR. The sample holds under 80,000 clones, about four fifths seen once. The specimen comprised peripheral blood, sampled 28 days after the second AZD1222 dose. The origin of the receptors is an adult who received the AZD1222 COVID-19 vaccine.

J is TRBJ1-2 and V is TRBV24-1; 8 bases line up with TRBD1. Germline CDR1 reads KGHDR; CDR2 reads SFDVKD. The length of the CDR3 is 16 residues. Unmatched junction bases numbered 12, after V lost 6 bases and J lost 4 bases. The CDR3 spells CATSTQTLQGGYGYTF. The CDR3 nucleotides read TGTGCCACCAGTACCCAAACATTACAGGGGGGCTATGGCTACACCTTC.

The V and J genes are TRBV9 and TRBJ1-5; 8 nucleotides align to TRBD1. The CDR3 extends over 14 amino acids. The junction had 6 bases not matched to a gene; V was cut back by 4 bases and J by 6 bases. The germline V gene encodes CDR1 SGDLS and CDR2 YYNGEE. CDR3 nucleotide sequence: TGTGCCAGCAGCCAGACAGGGGACCTTCAGCCCCAGCATTTT. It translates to CASSQTGDLQPQHF.

The CDR3 protein is CASSQRRGNTIYF. The CDR3 bases are TGTGCCAGCAGCCAACGGAGAGGAAACACCATATATTTT. The V and J genes are TRBV5-4 and TRBJ1-3; no clear D gene. The CDR3 extends over 13 amino acids. Trimming removed 4 bases at V and 4 bases at J, with 9 bases between. Germline V gives CDR1 SGHNT, CDR2 YYREEE (reference sequence).

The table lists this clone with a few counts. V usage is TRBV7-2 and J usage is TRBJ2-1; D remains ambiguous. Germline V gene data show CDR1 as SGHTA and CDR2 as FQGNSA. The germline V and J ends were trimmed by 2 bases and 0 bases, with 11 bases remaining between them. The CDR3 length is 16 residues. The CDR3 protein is CASSLSWLSSYNEQFF. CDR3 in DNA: TGTGCCAGCAGCTTAAGCTGGCTGAGCTCCTACAATGAGCAGTTCTTC.

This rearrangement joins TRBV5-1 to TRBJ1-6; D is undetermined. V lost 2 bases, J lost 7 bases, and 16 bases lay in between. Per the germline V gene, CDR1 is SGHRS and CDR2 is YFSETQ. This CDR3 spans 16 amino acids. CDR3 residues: CASSLRAAGENSPLHF. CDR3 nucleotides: TGCGCCAGCAGCTTAAGGGCTGCCGGAGAGAATTCACCCCTCCACTTT.

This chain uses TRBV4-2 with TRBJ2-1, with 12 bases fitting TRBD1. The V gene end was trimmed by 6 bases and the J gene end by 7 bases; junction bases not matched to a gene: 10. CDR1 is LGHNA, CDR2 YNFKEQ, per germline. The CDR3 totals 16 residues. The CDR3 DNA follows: TGTGCCAGCAGTCCCTCCCAGGGACAGGGGGCGAATGAGCAGTTCTTC. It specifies CASSPSQGQGANEQFF.

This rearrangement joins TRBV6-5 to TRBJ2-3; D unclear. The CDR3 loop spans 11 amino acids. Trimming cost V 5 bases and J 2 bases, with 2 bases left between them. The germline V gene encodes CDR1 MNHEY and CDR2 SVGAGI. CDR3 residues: CASSNTDTQYF. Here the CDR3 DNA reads TGTGCCAGCAGTAACACAGATACGCAGTATTTT.

The CDR3, as DNA: TGTGCCAGCAGCCCAATAGCGAACACTGAAGCTTTCTTT. It encodes CASSPIANTEAFF. J is TRBJ1-1 and V is TRBV7-9; D gene uncertain. V lost 5 bases and J lost 1, with 8 bases in between. Germline V CDR1 and CDR2: SEHNR, FQNEAQ (reference sequence). The CDR3 contains 13 residues. The entire variable domain, with the rest obtained from reference TRBV7-9 and TRBJ1-1, is as follows: DTGVSQNPRHKITKRGQNVTFRCDPISEHNRLYWYRQTLGQGPEFLTYFQNEAQLEKSRLLSDRFSAERPKGSFSTLEIQRTEQGDSAMYLCASSPIANTEAFFGQGTRLTVV.

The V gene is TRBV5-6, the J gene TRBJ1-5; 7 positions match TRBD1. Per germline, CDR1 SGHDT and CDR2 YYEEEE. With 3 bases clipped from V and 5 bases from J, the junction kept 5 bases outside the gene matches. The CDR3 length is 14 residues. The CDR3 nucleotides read TGTGCCAGCAGCTCCTACAGGGGCGATCAGCCCCAGCATTTT. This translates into CASSSYRGDQPQHF.

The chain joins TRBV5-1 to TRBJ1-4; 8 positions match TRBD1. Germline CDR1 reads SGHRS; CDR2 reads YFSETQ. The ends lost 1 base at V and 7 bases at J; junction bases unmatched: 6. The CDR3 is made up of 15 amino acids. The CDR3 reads CASSLTTGGSEKLFF. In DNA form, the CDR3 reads TGCGCCAGCAGCTTGACTACAGGGGGAAGTGAAAAACTGTTTTTT.

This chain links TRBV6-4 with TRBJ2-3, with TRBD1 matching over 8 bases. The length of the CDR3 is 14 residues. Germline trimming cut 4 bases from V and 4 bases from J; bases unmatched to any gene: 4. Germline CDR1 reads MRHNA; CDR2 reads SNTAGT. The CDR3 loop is CASSGQGAADTQYF. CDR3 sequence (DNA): TGTGCCAGCAGTGGGCAGGGGGCAGCAGATACGCAGTATTTT.

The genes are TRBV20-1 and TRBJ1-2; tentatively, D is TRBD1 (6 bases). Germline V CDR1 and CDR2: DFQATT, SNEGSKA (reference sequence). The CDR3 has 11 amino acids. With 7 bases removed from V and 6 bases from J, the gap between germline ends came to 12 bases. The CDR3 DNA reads TGCAGTGGGAACACAGGGAATGGCTACACCTTC. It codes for CSGNTGNGYTF.

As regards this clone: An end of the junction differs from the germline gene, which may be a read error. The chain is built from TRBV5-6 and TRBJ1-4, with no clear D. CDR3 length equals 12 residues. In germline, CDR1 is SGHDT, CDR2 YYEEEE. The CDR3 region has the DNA TGTGCCAGCAGCTTGGGTCCCGGATTCCTAGTTTTT. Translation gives CASSLGPGFLVF.

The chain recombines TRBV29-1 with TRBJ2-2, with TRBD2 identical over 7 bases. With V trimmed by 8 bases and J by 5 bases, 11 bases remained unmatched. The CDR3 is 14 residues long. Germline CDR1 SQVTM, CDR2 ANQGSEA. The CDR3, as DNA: TGCAGCACGTATGGGGAGGGCCAAACCGGGGAGCTGTTTTTT. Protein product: CSTYGEGQTGELFF.